In its sample, the clone carrying this T cell receptor beta chain was seen a few times. Stated time point: pre-sensitization, week 0. The sample's treatment: therapeutic diphenylcyclopropenone sensitization with weekly scalp DPC. Participating donors were patients with alopecia, aged 18 to 70 years, considered appropriate candidates for DPC. The sample originates from a study of human T cells and chemical hapten exposure. Using its own MiXCR run on the RACE reads, TCRdb lists one record per CDR3 protein. The table includes around 350,000 distinct CDR3 sequences, approximately 5.8% detected once. The starting material was whole blood, obtained in connection with sensitization to the hapten diphenylcyclopropenone (DPC). The source of this sequence is a woman aged 18-29 years with alopecia areata. Some clones in this sample may be carry-over from other donors' samples.

CDR3 coding DNA: TGCGCCAGCAGGGGGACAGGGGGCATCCCAACCGGGGAGCTGTTTTTT. The encoded protein is CASRGTGGIPTGELFF. This rearrangement joins TRBV10-2 to TRBJ2-2; 12 positions agree with TRBD1. The CDR3 is 16 amino acids. V lost 6 bases, J lost 5 bases, and 7 bases stayed unmatched. The germline V gene encodes CDR1 WSHSY and CDR2 SAAADI.